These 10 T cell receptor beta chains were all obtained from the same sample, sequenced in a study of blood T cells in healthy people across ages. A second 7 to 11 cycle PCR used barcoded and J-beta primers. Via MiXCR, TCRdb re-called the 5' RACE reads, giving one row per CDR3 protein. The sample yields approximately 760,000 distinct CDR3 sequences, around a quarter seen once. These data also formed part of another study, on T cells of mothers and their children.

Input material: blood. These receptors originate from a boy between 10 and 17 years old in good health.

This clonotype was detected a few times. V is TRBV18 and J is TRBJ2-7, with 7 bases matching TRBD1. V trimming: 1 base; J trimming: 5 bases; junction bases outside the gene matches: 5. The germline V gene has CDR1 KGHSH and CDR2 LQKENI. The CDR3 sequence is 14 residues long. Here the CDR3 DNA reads TGTGCCAGCTCACCACAGGGGGCGTGGGACGAGCAGTACTTC. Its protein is CASSPQGAWDEQYF.

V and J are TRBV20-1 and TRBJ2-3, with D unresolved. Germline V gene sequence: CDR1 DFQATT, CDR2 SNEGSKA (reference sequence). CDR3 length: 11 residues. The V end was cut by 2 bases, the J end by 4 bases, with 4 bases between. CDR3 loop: CSARQADTQYF. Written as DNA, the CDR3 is TGCAGTGCTAGACAGGCAGATACGCAGTATTTT.

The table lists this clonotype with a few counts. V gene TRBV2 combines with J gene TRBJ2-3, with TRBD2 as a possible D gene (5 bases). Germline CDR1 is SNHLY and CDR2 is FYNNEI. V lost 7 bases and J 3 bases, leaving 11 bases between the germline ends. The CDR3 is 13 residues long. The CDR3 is CASISGGTDTQYF. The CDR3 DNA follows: TGTGCCAGCATAAGCGGTGGAACAGATACGCAGTATTTT.

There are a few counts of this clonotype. CDR3 loop: CSARDFSEALPTDTQYF. CDR3 DNA: TGCAGTGCTAGGGATTTCTCAGAGGCACTCCCCACAGATACGCAGTATTTT. The chain links TRBV20-1 to TRBJ2-3; no clear D gene. Germline loops: CDR1 DFQATT, CDR2 SNEGSKA (reference sequence). Trimming cost V 3 bases and J 2 bases, with 21 bases left between them. The CDR3 is 17 residues long.

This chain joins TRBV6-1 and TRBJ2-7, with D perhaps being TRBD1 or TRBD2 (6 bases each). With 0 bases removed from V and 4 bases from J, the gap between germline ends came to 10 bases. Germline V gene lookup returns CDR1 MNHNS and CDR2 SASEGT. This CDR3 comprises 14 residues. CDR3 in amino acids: CASSEAEGGYEQYF. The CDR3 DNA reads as TGTGCCAGCAGTGAAGCGGAGGGGGGTTACGAGCAGTACTTC.

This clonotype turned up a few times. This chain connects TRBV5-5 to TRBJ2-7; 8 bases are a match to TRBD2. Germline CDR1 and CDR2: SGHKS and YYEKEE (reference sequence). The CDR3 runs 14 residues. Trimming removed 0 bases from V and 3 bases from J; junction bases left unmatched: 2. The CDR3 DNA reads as TGTGCCAGCAGCTTGGACGGGGGGGACTACGAGCAGTACTTC. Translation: CASSLDGGDYEQYF.

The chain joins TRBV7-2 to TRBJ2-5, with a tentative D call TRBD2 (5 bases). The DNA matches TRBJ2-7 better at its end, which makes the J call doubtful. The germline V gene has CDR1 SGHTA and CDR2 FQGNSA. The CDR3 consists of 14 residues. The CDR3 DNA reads TGTGCCAGCAGCTTAGTTACTAGGACCTACGAGCAGTACTTC. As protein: CASSLVTRTYEQYF.

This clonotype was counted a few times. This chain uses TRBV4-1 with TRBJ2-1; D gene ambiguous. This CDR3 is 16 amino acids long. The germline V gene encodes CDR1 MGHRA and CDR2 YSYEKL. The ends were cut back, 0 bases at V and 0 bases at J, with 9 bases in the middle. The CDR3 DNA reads TGCGCCAGCAGCCAAGAGTTTTCTAGCTCCTACAATGAGCAGTTCTTC. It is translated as CASSQEFSSSYNEQFF.

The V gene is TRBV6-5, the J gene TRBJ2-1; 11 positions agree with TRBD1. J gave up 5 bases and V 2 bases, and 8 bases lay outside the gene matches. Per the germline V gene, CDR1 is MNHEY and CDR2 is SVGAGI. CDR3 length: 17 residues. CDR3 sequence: CASSYPRTGGKNNEQFF. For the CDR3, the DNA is TGTGCCAGCAGTTACCCTCGGACAGGGGGCAAGAACAATGAGCAGTTCTTC.

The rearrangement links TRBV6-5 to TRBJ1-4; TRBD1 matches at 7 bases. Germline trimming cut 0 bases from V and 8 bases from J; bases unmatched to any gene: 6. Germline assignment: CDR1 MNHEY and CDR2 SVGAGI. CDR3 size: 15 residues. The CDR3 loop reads CASSYSTGLGEKLFF. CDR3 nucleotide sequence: TGTGCCAGCAGTTACTCGACAGGGCTCGGGGAAAAACTGTTTTTT.